This entry is about one TCR beta chain. Its target is unknown. When sampled, the donors appeared nominally healthy, though they likely had unrecorded immune exposures. This entry is derived from a study of cytomegalovirus exposure and HLA in healthy donors. Study outcomes and limitations: The investigators catalogued 164 TCR beta chains as cytomegalovirus-associated. For cytomegalovirus status, the classifier reportedly gave diagnoses with high specificity and sensitivity.

Vbeta (60) and Jbeta (13) primers were used in the PCR. Profiled with immunoSEQ multiplex PCR; TCRdb holds only in-frame clones, not every one. The data show 200,000 or so clones, 82% seen once. This CDR3 spans 15 amino acids. Germline values: CDR1 SGHNT, CDR2 YYREEE (reference sequence). V dropped 2 bases and J dropped 2; count of bases not matched to a gene: 1. The TCR was taken from a woman in her forties or fifties in good health and CMV-seropositive. This chain joins TRBV5-4 and TRBJ2-2; 9 nucleotides line up with TRBD2. The sequenced material came from PBMCs. CDR3 sequence reads: CASSFSGSNTGELFF. CDR3 coding DNA: TGTGCCAGCAGCTTTAGCGGGAGCAACACCGGGGAGCTGTTTTTT.